This T cell receptor beta chain was profiled in a study of T cell repertoires in cytomegalovirus infection. Study-wide background: CMV infection plus the matching HLA type was flagged by public TCR beta signatures. Study-wide results and caveats: HLA-C-restricted CMV clonotypes gave the most frequent clonotype in two of eight donors.

Trimming left V 0 bases short and J 8 bases short, with 14 bases between. This CDR3 comprises 15 residues. The germline gives CDR1 MNHEY, CDR2 SMNVEV (reference sequence). Each CDR3 protein gets one entry after TCRdb re-called the reads with MiXCR. The sample carries roughly 200,000 distinct CDR3 sequences, approximately 40% recorded once. This clonotype was detected a few times. Its antigen is unknown. The TCR originated in a human donor in good health (CMV status not recorded). Some clones in this sample may be carry-over from other donors' samples. The sequencing used CD8+ T cells from cultured PBMCs, collected from culture after CMV antigen stimulation. This chain links TRBV27 with TRBJ1-5; unclear D gene. The CDR3 nucleotides are TGTGCCAGCAGTTTATCTTTCACAAGAGCTGAGCCCCAGCATTTT. Protein product: CASSLSFTRAEPQHF.